The next 14 T cell receptor beta chains were all read from a single sample in a study of blood T cell repertoires in COVID-19. TCRdb keeps only in-frame clones here, not all; method: immunoSEQ multiplex PCR. The sample has 90,000 or so clones, 70% to 85% seen once. Source material: peripheral blood. The receptors were sampled from a man aged 55 to 70 with acute or convalescent COVID-19.

The genes are TRBV5-5 and TRBJ2-5, with a possible D match to TRBD2 (5 bases). Trimming took 0 bases from V and 5 from J, leaving 17 bases between them. This CDR3 has 16 residues. The germline V gene has CDR1 SGHKS and CDR2 YYEKEE (reference sequence). The DNA of the CDR3 is TGTGCCAGCAGCTTGGGGCTCGGGGTAGGATCTGAGACCCAGTACTTC. Protein product: CASSLGLGVGSETQYF. The full variable domain, rest sourced from reference TRBV5-5 and TRBJ2-5, is DAGVTQSPTHLIKTRGQQVTLRCSPISGHKSVSWYQQVLGQGPQFIFQYYEKEERGRGNFPDRFSARQFPNYSSELNVNALLLGDSALYLCASSLGLGVGSETQYFGPGTRLLVL.

The genes are TRBV2 and TRBJ1-5, with 7 bases identical to TRBD1. The trim removed 5 bases at V and 3 bases at J, leaving 10 bases unmatched. CDR3 length: 16 residues. Germline V gives CDR1 SNHLY, CDR2 FYNNEI. As DNA, the CDR3 is TGTGCCAGCAGTAAAGAGGGACAGAGAAACAATCAGCCCCAGCATTTT. Amino acids: CASSKEGQRNNQPQHF.

This clone was observed a few times. This chain links TRBV12-5 with TRBJ1-1, with D unresolved. Germline CDR1 LGHNT, CDR2 FRNRAP. V gave up 6 bases and J gave up 5 bases, with 13 bases separating them. There are 13 residues in the CDR3. Here the CDR3 DNA reads TGTGCTAGTGGCCAGTCCCCCGTGACTGAAGCTTTCTTT. This sequence encodes CASGQSPVTEAFF.

The chain recombines TRBV18 with TRBJ1-1, with D possibly TRBD1 on 5 matching bases. V dropped 6 bases and J dropped 1 base, with 9 bases sitting between them. Germline CDR1 is KGHSH and CDR2 is LQKENI. The CDR3 has 13 residues. DNA for the CDR3: TGTGCCAGCTCCCATGACAGGAACACTGAAGCTTTCTTT. Encoded protein: CASSHDRNTEAFF.

V and J are TRBV5-6 and TRBJ1-1; maybe TRBD1 (6 bases). Looked up from germline, CDR1 is SGHDT and CDR2 is YYEEEE. V was cut by 1 base and J by 11 bases, with 21 bases left in between. This CDR3 has 15 amino acids. CDR3 loop: CASSLRETRTAVAFF. Here the CDR3 DNA reads TGTGCCAGCAGCTTGAGGGAGACACGGACAGCGGTGGCTTTCTTT.

This rearrangement joins TRBV5-1 to TRBJ2-1; 9 bases match TRBD2. Germline V lookup: CDR1 SGHRS, CDR2 YFSETQ. Trimming at V came to 2 bases and at J to 7 bases, leaving 10 bases not matched to a gene. The length of the CDR3 is 16 residues. In DNA, the CDR3 is TGCGCCAGCAGCTTTGAGACAGCGGGGGGCCCAAATGAGCAGTTCTTC. Translating gives CASSFETAGGPNEQFF.

This clone was counted between two and nine times. V gene TRBV2 combines with J gene TRBJ1-5; 9 bases align to TRBD1. Looked up from germline, CDR1 is SNHLY and CDR2 is FYNNEI. J lost 1 base, V lost 6 bases, and 13 bases had no gene match. The CDR3 sequence is 18 residues long. The CDR3: CASSAPDRGIRSNQPQHF. The CDR3 region has the DNA TGTGCCAGCAGCGCCCCGGACAGGGGAATAAGAAGCAATCAGCCCCAGCATTTT. Full variable domain (remainder filled in from reference TRBV2 and TRBJ1-5): EPEVTQTPSHQVTQMGQEVILRCVPISNHLYFYWYRQILGQKVEFLVSFYNNEISEKSEIFDDQFSVERPDGSNFTLKIRSTKLEDSAMYFCASSAPDRGIRSNQPQHFGDGTRLSIL.

This chain connects TRBV4-1 to TRBJ2-1, with D maybe TRBD2 (6 bases). The germline gives CDR1 MGHRA, CDR2 YSYEKL. The CDR3 runs 19 residues. V was trimmed by 3 bases and J by 4 bases, leaving 25 bases between them. The CDR3 DNA reads TGCGCCAGCAGCCAGGAGGGAGGTCTAGCGAGCCGATTTTACAATGAGCAGTTCTTC. The encoded protein is CASSQEGGLASRFYNEQFF.

The genes are TRBV25-1 and TRBJ2-7; no clear D. Germline assignment: CDR1 MGHDK and CDR2 SYGVNS. Trimming stripped 3 bases from V and 0 bases from J, with 6 bases between. The CDR3 length is 13 residues. The CDR3 DNA follows: TGTGCCAGCAGTGATTTTAGCTCCTACGAGCAGTACGTC. This translates into CASSDFSSYEQYV.

The chain employs TRBV28 and TRBJ1-4; 7 bases agree with TRBD1. The CDR3 is made up of 14 amino acids. V shed 5 bases and J 6 bases; nucleotides not matched to a gene: 6. The germline CDR1 and CDR2 sequences are MDHEN and SYDVKM. CDR3 amino acids: CASSIRDSYEKLFF. CDR3 bases: TGTGCCAGCAGTATCCGGGACAGTTATGAAAAACTGTTTTTT.

The CDR3 nucleotides are TGTGCCTGGGGAAGGGACAGCTATGGCTACACCTTC. This encodes CAWGRDSYGYTF. The J gene is TRBJ1-2, the V gene TRBV30; 7 bases map to TRBD1. The J segment lost 4 bases and the V segment lost 5 bases, leaving 4 bases of the junction unmatched. The CDR3 sequence is 12 residues long. Germline loops: CDR1 GTSNPN, CDR2 SVGIG (reference sequence).

The V gene is TRBV28, the J gene TRBJ1-2, with D perhaps matching TRBD1 (5 bases). The CDR3 covers 15 residues. CDR1 MDHEN and CDR2 SYDVKM come from the germline V gene. V lost 3 bases and J lost 5, with 16 bases in between. CDR3 bases: TGTGCCAGCAGTTTCCGCAGCCTCAAGGGGTATGGCTACACCTTC. It translates to CASSFRSLKGYGYTF.

The chain employs TRBV7-2 and TRBJ1-2, with 10 bases matching TRBD1. The germline gives CDR1 SGHTA, CDR2 FQGNSA. Losses at the gene ends were 5 bases for V and 4 bases for J; bases not matched to a gene: 7. CDR3 length: 15 residues. The CDR3 reads CASSQTTGGAYGYTF. DNA for the CDR3: TGTGCCAGCAGCCAAACGACAGGGGGCGCCTATGGCTACACCTTC.

Only a few counts were recorded for this clone. CDR3 sequence: CASSQSWSIGATNEKLFF. The CDR3 DNA is TGTGCCAGCTCACAGTCATGGTCAATAGGGGCGACTAATGAAAAACTGTTTTTT. The V gene is TRBV18, the J gene TRBJ1-4; perhaps TRBD1 as D (5 bases). The CDR3 is 18 amino acids. CDR1 is KGHSH, CDR2 LQKENI, per germline. Trimming removed 4 bases at V and 2 bases at J, with 20 bases between.